A selection of T cell receptor beta chains follows, all from one sample in a study of cytomegalovirus exposure and HLA in healthy donors. The repertoire was sequenced with immunoSEQ multiplex PCR; TCRdb's copy has only in-frame clones and lacks some. The data contain about 190,000 clones, around 86% of them singletons. Sequencing was done on a sample of PBMCs. These receptors originate from a man between 25 and 39 years old in good health and CMV-seronegative. Both conserved end residues are trimmed from each CDR3. D genes are given only for firm matches.

TRBV18 TRBD1 ASSPGQGLPGYT
TRBV4-3 TRBD2 ASSQEFTVRGEQY
TRBV6-5 - ASTTTANTEAF
TRBV4-1 TRBD1 ASSSRDREYTIY
TRBV4-3 - ASSHAASSYNEQF
TRBV6-5 TRBD1 ATSDRVEAF
TRBV6-1 - ASSELALGNTIY
TRBV28 - ASSSGDEQF
TRBV5-6 - ASSLKRNEQY
TRBV4-2 TRBD1 ASSQVSGQGVGKNEQF
TRBV5-1 TRBD2 ASSLGTSGSSEQF
TRBV28 - ASSLSTGFYSNYGYT
TRBV4-2 TRBD1 ASSQGTGGAYEQY
TRBV28 - ASSLGGITGELF
TRBV29-1 TRBD1 SVGRQGTNEKLF
TRBV5-1 TRBD1 ASSGTGGQETQY
TRBV19 TRBD2 ASTGLAGGVNEQF
TRBV5-1 TRBD1 ASSPDRVGASGANGLT
TRBV9 TRBD1 ATFNRGGYT
TRBV5-1 - ASSLVPNQETQY
TRBV2 TRBD2 ASSEGLAGAGEQY
TRBV7-2 - ASSLVQNSPLH
TRBV6-1 TRBD1 ASSVGDRSNQPQH
TRBV6-5 - ASSYSQGAEAF
TRBV21-1 - ASSTGQLNTEAF
TRBV27 TRBD1 ASSPGQGAGGELF
TRBV28 TRBD2 ASGTSGRYEQY
TRBV18 TRBD1 ASSPGDRAQYGYT
TRBV6-1 - ASSEASTLPLDEKLF
TRBV5-4 TRBD1 ASSQDHGQGGTEAF
TRBV7-6 TRBD1 ASSSYRDRGQPQH
TRBV18 - ASSPLDTQNTEAF
TRBV13 - ASSPPTGYEQY
TRBV7-2 - ASSRQYQETQY
TRBV5-5 - ASSLLSGQETQY
TRBV6-1 TRBD1 ASSHQGVGYT
TRBV5-1 - ASSPRRLLNTEAF
TRBV28 TRBD1 ASSLFDRGDGYT
TRBV5-4 - ASSSESSGTRGEKLF
TRBV19 - ASSKSGLYGYT
TRBV6-6 - ASSWGGEYTEAF
TRBV7-2 - ASSPSPGNSGANVLT
TRBV5-1 TRBD1 ASSLKGQGPPGANVLT
TRBV4-1 - ASRPDRTNGELF
TRBV19 TRBD1 ASSIRGRGLGEAF
TRBV29-1 - SVEYGYGYT
TRBV9 TRBD1 ASRRTGSTGELF
TRBV2 - ASRGTGHSNTEAF
TRBV5-1 TRBD1 ASIRGRVQGNQPQH
TRBV18 TRBD1 ASSPGWDRKTGELF
TRBV9 - ASNRMDHKRQF
TRBV19 - ASTPREDYGYT
TRBV27 TRBD2 ASSFAGANYEQY
TRBV5-1 TRBD1 ASSLEGRQGTPEAF
TRBV6-6 - ASSTPRSYSGEAF
TRBV7-2 - ASSSALPNNEQF